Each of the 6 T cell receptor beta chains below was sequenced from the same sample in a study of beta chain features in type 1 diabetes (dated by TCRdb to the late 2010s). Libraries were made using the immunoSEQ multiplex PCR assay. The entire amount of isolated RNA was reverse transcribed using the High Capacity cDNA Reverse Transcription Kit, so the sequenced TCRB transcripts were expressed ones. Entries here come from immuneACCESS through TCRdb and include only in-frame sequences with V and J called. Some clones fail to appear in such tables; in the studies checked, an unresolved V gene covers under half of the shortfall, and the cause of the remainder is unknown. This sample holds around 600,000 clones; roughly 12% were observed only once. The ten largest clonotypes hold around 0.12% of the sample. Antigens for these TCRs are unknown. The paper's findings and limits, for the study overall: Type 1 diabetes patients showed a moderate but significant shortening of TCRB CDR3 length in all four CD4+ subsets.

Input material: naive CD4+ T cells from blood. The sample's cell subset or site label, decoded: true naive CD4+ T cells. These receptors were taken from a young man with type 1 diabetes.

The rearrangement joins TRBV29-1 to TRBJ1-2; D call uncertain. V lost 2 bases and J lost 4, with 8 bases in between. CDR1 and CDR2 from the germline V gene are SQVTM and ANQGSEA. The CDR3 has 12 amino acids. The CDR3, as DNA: TGCAGCGTTGAACCGTTTTCCTATGGCTACACCTTC. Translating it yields CSVEPFSYGYTF.

The CDR3 protein is CASAPRQGRYEQYF. Here the CDR3 DNA reads TGTGCATCTGCCCCACGCCAGGGAAGGTACGAGCAGTACTTC. This sequence joins TRBV28 and TRBJ2-7; D might be TRBD1 (5 bases). CDR3 size: 14 residues. The V gene's germline CDR1 is MDHEN and CDR2 SYDVKM.

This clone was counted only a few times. Here the CDR3 DNA reads TGTGCCAGCAGCTTAGGGGCTAGCGGGGTAAATACGCAGTATTTT. It is translated as CASSLGASGVNTQYF. V is TRBV11-2 and J is TRBJ2-3; 9 nucleotides match TRBD2. V dropped 1 base and J dropped 7; count of bases not matched to a gene: 6. The CDR3 sequence is 15 residues long. Germline-derived CDR1 and CDR2 are SGHAT and FQNNGV.

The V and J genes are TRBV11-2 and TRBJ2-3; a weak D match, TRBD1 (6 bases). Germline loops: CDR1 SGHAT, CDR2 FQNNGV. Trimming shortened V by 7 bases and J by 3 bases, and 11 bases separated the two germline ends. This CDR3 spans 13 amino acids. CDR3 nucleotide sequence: TGTGCCAGCAAGGGGGAGAATACAGATACGCAGTATTTT. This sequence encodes CASKGENTDTQYF.

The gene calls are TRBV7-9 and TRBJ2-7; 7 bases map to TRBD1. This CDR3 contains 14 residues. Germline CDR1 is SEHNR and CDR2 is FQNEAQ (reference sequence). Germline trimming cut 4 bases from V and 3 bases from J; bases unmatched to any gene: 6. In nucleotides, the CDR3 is TGTGCCAGCAGCTCTGGACAGGCTAGCTACGAGCAGTACTTC. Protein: CASSSGQASYEQYF.

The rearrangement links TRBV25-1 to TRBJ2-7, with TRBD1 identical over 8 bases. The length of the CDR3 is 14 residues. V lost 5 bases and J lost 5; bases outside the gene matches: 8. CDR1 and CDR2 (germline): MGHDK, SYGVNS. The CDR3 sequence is CASSRTGMLDEQYF. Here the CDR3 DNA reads TGTGCCAGCAGTCGGACAGGGATGCTCGACGAGCAGTACTTC.